These 9 T cell receptor beta chains were sequenced from one sample in a study of technical replicates of blood from a handful of donors. The table came from immunoSEQ multiplex PCR; TCRdb's copy has only in-frame clones and leaves some out. In the table there are roughly 85,000 clones, around 94% of which are singletons. Sample: T cells isolated from PBMCs. These receptors all come from a human donor in good health.

The sample holds a few counts of this clone. This chain links TRBV5-4 with TRBJ2-7, with D maybe TRBD1 (6 bases). Germline assignment: CDR1 SGHNT and CDR2 YYREEE (reference sequence). There are 18 residues in the CDR3. The ends were cut back, 1 base at V and 6 bases at J, with 26 bases in the middle. CDR3 bases: TGTGCCAGCAGCTTGCGCGTTACCCGGACAGTTCGGGGTCTCGAGCAGTACTTC. It yields the protein CASSLRVTRTVRGLEQYF.

This chain connects TRBV15 to TRBJ2-1; the D gene is possibly TRBD1 (6 bases). The V end was cut by 8 bases, the J end by 1 base, with 15 bases between. Germline assignment: CDR1 LNHNV and CDR2 YYDKDF (reference sequence). There are 15 residues in the CDR3. The DNA for the CDR3 is TGTGCCACCCGACCGGACAGCCGATCCTACAATGAGCAGTTCTTC. It codes for CATRPDSRSYNEQFF.

DNA of the CDR3: TGCAGCGTTGGCAGGGGCGACTATGGCTACACCTTC. Translated: CSVGRGDYGYTF. The chain uses TRBV29-1 and TRBJ1-2; D perhaps matches TRBD1 (6 bases). V gave up 4 bases and J gave up 3 bases, with 9 bases separating them. Per germline, CDR1 SQVTM and CDR2 ANQGSEA. The CDR3 runs 12 residues.

The chain employs TRBV27 and TRBJ1-2, with 7 bases aligning to TRBD1. Germline CDR1 is MNHEY and CDR2 is SMNVEV (reference sequence). V was clipped by 6 bases and J by 6 bases; unmatched bases: 10. The CDR3 sequence is 14 residues long. The CDR3 loop is CASRSQTGQHGYTF. The CDR3 DNA is TGTGCCAGCAGGTCCCAGACAGGGCAACATGGCTACACCTTC.

This chain connects TRBV6-1 to TRBJ2-2; 9 bases fit TRBD2. This CDR3 spans 18 amino acids. Losses at the gene ends were 2 bases for V and 0 bases for J; bases not matched to a gene: 7. Germline V CDR1 and CDR2: MNHNS, SASEGT. The CDR3 is CASSEIFSGGTNTGELFF. The CDR3 bases are TGTGCCAGCAGTGAAATTTTTAGCGGGGGCACGAACACCGGGGAGCTGTTTTTT.

The rearrangement uses TRBV11-1 and TRBJ2-7; D is perhaps TRBD2 (6 bases). V was clipped by 7 bases and J by 2 bases, with 15 bases between them. Germline CDR1 and CDR2: SGHAT and FQDESV (reference sequence). The length of the CDR3 is 14 residues. The CDR3 bases are TGTGCCAGCAACACGGGAGAACAAACCTACGAGCAGTACTTC. Its protein product is CASNTGEQTYEQYF. Drawing the rest from reference TRBV11-1 and TRBJ2-7, the complete variable domain is EAEVAQSPRYKITEKSQAVAFWCDPISGHATLYWYRQILGQGPELLVQFQDESVVDDSQLPKDRFSAERLKGVDSTLKIQPAELGDSAMYLCASNTGEQTYEQYFGPGTRLTVT.

The chain carries TRBV6-5 and TRBJ2-5; TRBD1 is a possible D gene (5 bases). Deletions cut 5 bases from V and 3 bases from J, with 10 bases between. The CDR3 totals 13 residues. Per germline, CDR1 MNHEY and CDR2 SVGAGI. The CDR3 DNA reads as TGTGCCAGCAGTAGGGGTCGTAAAGAGACCCAGTACTTC. It encodes CASSRGRKETQYF.

The chain uses TRBV5-4 and TRBJ1-1; the match to TRBD1 covers 7 bases. The CDR3 is 12 amino acids. The ends lost 6 bases at V and 8 bases at J; junction bases unmatched: 7. Germline V gene data show CDR1 as SGHNT and CDR2 as YYREEE (reference sequence). DNA of the CDR3: TGTGCCAGCACTGAGGGGGGACAGGAAGCTTTCTTT. Its translation: CASTEGGQEAFF.

V is TRBV6-6 and J is TRBJ1-1; maybe TRBD1 (6 bases). Germline assignment: CDR1 MNHNY and CDR2 SVGAGI (reference sequence). V lost 6 bases to trimming and J lost 0 bases, with 14 bases between them. This CDR3 comprises 15 residues. DNA of the CDR3: TGTGCCAGCAGCGCCCCCCAGGGGTTGAACACTGAAGCTTTCTTT. Translated: CASSAPQGLNTEAFF.